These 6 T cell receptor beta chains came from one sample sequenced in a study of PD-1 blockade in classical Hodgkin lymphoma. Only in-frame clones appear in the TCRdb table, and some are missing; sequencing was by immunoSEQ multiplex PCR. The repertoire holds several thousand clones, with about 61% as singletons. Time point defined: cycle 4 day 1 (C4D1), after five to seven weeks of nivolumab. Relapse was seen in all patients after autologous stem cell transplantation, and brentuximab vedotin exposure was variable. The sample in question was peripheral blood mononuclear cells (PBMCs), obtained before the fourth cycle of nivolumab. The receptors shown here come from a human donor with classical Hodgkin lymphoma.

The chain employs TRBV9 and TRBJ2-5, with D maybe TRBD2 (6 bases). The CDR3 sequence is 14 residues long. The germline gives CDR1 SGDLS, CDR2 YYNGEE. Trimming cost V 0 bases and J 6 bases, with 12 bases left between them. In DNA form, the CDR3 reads TGTGCCAGCAGCGTAGATTCTAGCGCGAAGACCCAGTACTTC. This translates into CASSVDSSAKTQYF.

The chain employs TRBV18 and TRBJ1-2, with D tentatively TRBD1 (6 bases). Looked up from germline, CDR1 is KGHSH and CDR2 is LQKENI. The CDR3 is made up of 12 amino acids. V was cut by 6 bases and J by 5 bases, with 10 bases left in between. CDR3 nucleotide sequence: TGTGCCAGCTCTCCGGACAGATATGGCTACACCTTC. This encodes CASSPDRYGYTF.

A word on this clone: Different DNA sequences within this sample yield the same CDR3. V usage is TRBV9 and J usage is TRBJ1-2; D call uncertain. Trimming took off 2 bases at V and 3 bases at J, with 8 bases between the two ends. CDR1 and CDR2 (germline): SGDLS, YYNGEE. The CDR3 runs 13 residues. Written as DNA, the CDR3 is TGTGCCAGCAGCGTTGGCGGCGACTATGGCTACACCTTC. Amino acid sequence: CASSVGGDYGYTF. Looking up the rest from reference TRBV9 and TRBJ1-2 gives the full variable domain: DSGVTQTPKHLITATGQRVTLRCSPRSGDLSVYWYQQSLDQGLQFLIQYYNGEERAKGNILERFSAQQFPDLHSELNLSSLELGDSALYFCASSVGGDYGYTFGSGTRLTVV.

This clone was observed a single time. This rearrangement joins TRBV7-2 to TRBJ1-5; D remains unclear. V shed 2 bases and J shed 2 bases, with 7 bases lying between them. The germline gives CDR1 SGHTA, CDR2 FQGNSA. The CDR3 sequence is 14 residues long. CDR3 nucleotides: TGTGCCAGCAGCTTAAATCTCGGCAATCAGCCCCAGCATTTT. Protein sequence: CASSLNLGNQPQHF.

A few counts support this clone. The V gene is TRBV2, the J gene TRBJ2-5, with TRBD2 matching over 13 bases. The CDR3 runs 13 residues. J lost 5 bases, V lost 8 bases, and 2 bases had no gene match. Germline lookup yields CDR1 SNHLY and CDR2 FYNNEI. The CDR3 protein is CASQGLAGETQYF. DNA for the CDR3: TGTGCCAGCCAGGGACTAGCGGGGGAGACCCAGTACTTC.

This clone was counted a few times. The CDR3 nucleotides read TGTGCCAGCAGCGTAGCCGCACAGGGGAAAGAGACCCAGTACTTC. This gives the protein CASSVAAQGKETQYF. The rearrangement joins TRBV9 to TRBJ2-5; the match to TRBD1 covers 7 bases. The CDR3 loop spans 15 amino acids. CDR1 is SGDLS, CDR2 YYNGEE, per germline. V shed 0 bases, J shed 3 bases, and the junction held 5 bases outside the gene matches.